These 26 T cell receptor beta chains came from one sample sequenced in a study of regulatory T cells in long-lasting Graves disease. Assembly of TCR beta libraries relied on iRepertoire HTBI primers together with Arm-PCR of CDR3 regions. TCRdb passed the multiplex PCR reads through MiXCR, listing each CDR3 protein once. The data contain around 230,000 distinct CDR3 sequences, 15% to 20% of them singletons. Time point denoted: newly diagnosed GD, antithyroid drugs for less than 3 months. The authors made the TCR library using RNA they extracted from PBMCs. Source: peripheral blood mononuclear cells (PBMCs), taken at new diagnosis, from a patient treated with antithyroid drugs. The receptors originated from a female donor with Graves disease.

This clonotype was recorded at least ten times. The chain combines TRBV7-9 with TRBJ2-7; D remains ambiguous. Germline V gives CDR1 SEHNR, CDR2 FQNEAQ (reference sequence). With 5 bases removed from V and 4 bases from J, the gap between germline ends came to 15 bases. This CDR3 spans 14 amino acids. In DNA, the CDR3 is TGTGCCAGCAGCCCAGGCCCGTTAGCTTACGAGCAGTACTTC. Its translation: CASSPGPLAYEQYF.

As to this clonotype: A read error may explain this, as a much larger clone is one base away. The conserved closing phenylalanine or tryptophan is absent in this CDR3, likely reflecting a read error. The limits of the CDR3 on the DNA are not certain, so only TCRdb's listed CDR3 is given. The chain combines TRBV2 with TRBJ2-3; the D call TRBD2 from the table was never checked on the DNA. The germline CDR1 and CDR2 sequences are SNHLY and FYNNEI. The CDR3 region is 16 residues in length, termini included. This chain's CDR3 is CASRFPFSGNKNEQFL.

V gene TRBV5-1 combines with J gene TRBJ2-5; TRBD1 is a possible D gene (5 bases). The germline V gene has CDR1 SGHRS and CDR2 YFSETQ. This CDR3 is built from 15 residues. Deletions cut 0 bases from V and 1 base from J, with 10 bases between. The CDR3 DNA sequence: TGCGCCAGCAGCTTGGGGGGCGACCTCCAAGAGACCCAGTACTTC. Its translation: CASSLGGDLQETQYF.

This clonotype was seen ten or more times. The chain recombines TRBV11-3 with TRBJ2-7; 8 nucleotides align to TRBD2. V shed 5 bases and J 4 bases; nucleotides not matched to a gene: 7. The CDR3 consists of 14 residues. Germline CDR1 reads SGHNT; CDR2 reads YENEEA. This CDR3 reads CASSSWTSSYEQYF. The CDR3 DNA reads as TGTGCCAGCAGCAGTTGGACTAGCAGTTACGAGCAGTACTTC.

This clonotype was recorded at least ten times. The chain couples TRBV29-1 to TRBJ2-7, with D possibly TRBD1 on 6 matching bases. Germline V lookup: CDR1 SQVTM, CDR2 ANQGSEA. The CDR3 contains 14 residues. V lost 5 bases and J lost 3, with 17 bases in between. The CDR3 here is CSVTLQGYGYEQYF. For the CDR3, the DNA is TGCAGCGTTACGCTGCAGGGGTACGGCTACGAGCAGTACTTC.

This clonotype was recorded many times. The chain uses TRBV2 and TRBJ2-7; D not resolved. Trimming left V 6 bases short and J 6 bases short, with 18 bases between. The CDR3 loop spans 14 amino acids. Germline V gene sequence: CDR1 SNHLY, CDR2 FYNNEI. The CDR3 protein is CASRRLAAYGEQYF. CDR3 nucleotides: TGTGCCAGCAGGAGACTGGCCGCGTATGGCGAGCAGTACTTC.

The table lists this clonotype with many counts. The gene calls are TRBV7-9 and TRBJ1-3; D is perhaps TRBD1 (6 bases). Germline CDR1 is SEHNR and CDR2 is FQNEAQ (reference sequence). Trimming pared 4 bases from V and 3 bases from J, leaving 10 bases between. The CDR3 is made up of 14 amino acids. Here the CDR3 reads CASSSRDNGNTIYF. The CDR3 DNA is TGTGCCAGCAGCTCGCGGGACAATGGAAACACCATATATTTT. The variable domain in full, completed from reference TRBV7-9 and TRBJ1-3, reads DTGVSQNPRHKITKRGQNVTFRCDPISEHNRLYWYRQTLGQGPEFLTYFQNEAQLEKSRLLSDRFSAERPKGSFSTLEIQRTEQGDSAMYLCASSSRDNGNTIYFGEGSWLTVV.

Many counts were recorded for this clonotype. The rearrangement joins TRBV7-9 to TRBJ2-7, with 12 bases identical to TRBD2. V was clipped by 6 bases and J by 2 bases; unmatched bases: 5. CDR1 and CDR2 from the germline V gene are SEHNR and FQNEAQ (reference sequence). This CDR3 has 15 residues. Written as DNA, the CDR3 is TGTGCCAGCAGTAGCCTAGCGGGAGGGCCCTACGAGCAGTACTTC. This codes for CASSSLAGGPYEQYF.

Ten or more counts support this clonotype. The chain couples TRBV28 to TRBJ2-7; TRBD2 matches 13 bases. This CDR3 has 17 residues. Germline CDR1 MDHEN, CDR2 SYDVKM. The V and J ends lost 6 bases and 2 bases, in that order; junction bases with no gene match: 10. The CDR3: CASSPSTSGRGPYEQYF. The CDR3 DNA sequence: TGTGCCAGCAGCCCATCCACTAGCGGGAGGGGACCCTACGAGCAGTACTTC.

At least ten counts were recorded for this clonotype. V gene TRBV10-3 combines with J gene TRBJ2-1; TRBD2 agrees at 10 bases. V trimming: 4 bases; J trimming: 7 bases; junction bases outside the gene matches: 4. This CDR3 contains 14 residues. Germline V CDR1 and CDR2: ENHRY, SYGVKD. Here the CDR3 reads CAISGLAGVNEQFF. The CDR3 region has the DNA TGTGCCATCAGTGGGCTAGCGGGAGTAAATGAGCAGTTCTTC.

This clonotype came up many times. V and J are TRBV6-5 and TRBJ2-7, with D tentatively TRBD2 (5 bases). This CDR3 has 15 residues. V lost 2 bases and J lost 1, with 12 bases in between. Germline CDR1 reads MNHEY; CDR2 reads SVGAGI. The CDR3 spells CASSYRGGRSYEQYF. The CDR3 DNA reads as TGTGCCAGCAGTTACCGGGGTGGGCGATCCTACGAGCAGTACTTC.

This clonotype was detected ten times or more. The chain uses TRBV19 and TRBJ2-6; D is perhaps TRBD1 (6 bases). The CDR3 totals 18 residues. The germline V gene encodes CDR1 LNHDA and CDR2 SQIVND (reference sequence). V was pared by 3 bases and J by 0 bases, with 15 bases between. The CDR3 DNA reads as TGTGCCAGTAGTATTGAGGGGGAGTCCTTCTCTGGGGCCAACGTCCTGACTTTC. Translation: CASSIEGESFSGANVLTF. Drawing the rest from reference TRBV19 and TRBJ2-6, the complete variable domain is DGGITQSPKYLFRKEGQNVTLSCEQNLNHDAMYWYRQDPGQGLRLIYYSQIVNDFQKGDIAEGYSVSREKKESFPLTVTSAQKNPTAFYLCASSIEGESFSGANVLTFGAGSRLTVL.

A few counts support this clonotype. This chain uses TRBV20-1 with TRBJ1-5; D unresolved. The ends were cut back, 0 bases at V and 3 bases at J, with 6 bases in the middle. The CDR3 runs to 13 residues. CDR1 and CDR2 from the germline V gene are DFQATT and SNEGSKA (reference sequence). CDR3: CSARDSNNQPQHF. CDR3 sequence (DNA): TGCAGTGCTAGAGATAGCAACAATCAGCCCCAGCATTTT.

In its sample, this clonotype was seen many times. The chain combines TRBV7-8 with TRBJ1-3; D is perhaps TRBD1 (6 bases). This CDR3 contains 16 residues. The V gene's germline CDR1 is SGHVS and CDR2 FQNEAQ. The V and J ends lost 5 bases and 0 bases respectively, with 14 bases between them. The CDR3 here is CASSPWTALSGNTIYF. The CDR3 nucleotides read TGTGCCAGCAGCCCGTGGACAGCTCTCTCTGGAAACACCATATATTTT.

The CDR3 protein is CASSSPTSNEQFF. Here the CDR3 DNA reads TGTGCCAGCAGCTCTCCGACTTCGAATGAGCAGTTCTTC. V usage is TRBV11-2 and J usage is TRBJ2-1, with no clear D. The germline gives CDR1 SGHAT, CDR2 FQNNGV. With 4 bases removed from V and 7 bases from J, the gap between germline ends came to 11 bases. This CDR3 has 13 residues.

This clonotype was observed at least ten times. The chain carries TRBV2 and TRBJ2-1; 8 bases agree with TRBD1. This CDR3 has 12 amino acids. The V gene end was trimmed by 6 bases and the J gene end by 7 bases; junction bases not matched to a gene: 2. Germline CDR1 is SNHLY and CDR2 is FYNNEI. CDR3 sequence (DNA): TGTGCCAGCAGAGGACAGGGTAATGAGCAGTTCTTC. Translating gives CASRGQGNEQFF.

Many counts were recorded for this clonotype. The chain recombines TRBV12-3 or TRBV12-4 with TRBJ1-1, with D maybe TRBD1 (5 bases). The CDR3 is made up of 15 amino acids. Trimming cost V 1 base and J 4 bases, with 13 bases left between them. The CDR3 sequence is CASSLETGPSTEAFF. CDR3 nucleotide sequence: TGTGCCAGCAGTTTAGAGACGGGGCCGAGCACTGAAGCTTTCTTT.

This clonotype was detected ten times or more. The gene calls are TRBV30 and TRBJ1-2; no firm D call. There are 11 residues in the CDR3. From germline, CDR1 is GTSNPN and CDR2 SVGIG (reference sequence). Trimming took 4 bases from V and 8 from J, leaving 11 bases between them. This CDR3 is CAWKGSRGYTF. DNA for the CDR3: TGTGCCTGGAAAGGGTCCAGAGGCTACACCTTC.

This clonotype has a count of ten or more. The V call is TRBV19, the J call TRBJ1-4, with D perhaps TRBD1 (6 bases). V gave up 3 bases and J gave up 7 bases, with 15 bases separating them. The CDR3 covers 15 residues. Germline V gene data show CDR1 as LNHDA and CDR2 as SQIVND (reference sequence). CDR3 sequence reads: CASSMGARDSEKLFF. Written as DNA, the CDR3 is TGTGCCAGTAGTATGGGGGCCAGGGATTCTGAAAAACTGTTTTTT.

This clonotype has a count of ten or more. The chain carries TRBV7-2 and TRBJ2-1; possibly TRBD1 or TRBD2 for D (5 bases each). V lost 8 bases and J lost 3, with 14 bases in between. CDR1 and CDR2 from the germline V gene are SGHTA and FQGNSA. The CDR3 length is 14 residues. The CDR3 protein is CASSTGLGYNEQFF. CDR3 sequence (DNA): TGTGCCAGCTCCACAGGACTTGGCTACAATGAGCAGTTCTTC.

On this clonotype itself: A much larger clone sits a single nucleotide away, making a read error possible. The V call is TRBV2, the J call TRBJ2-6, with D perhaps given as TRBD1 or TRBD2 (6 bases each). The V gene's germline CDR1 is SNHLY and CDR2 FYNNEI. This CDR3 contains 16 residues. CDR3 region: CASTRGAIAGANVPTF. The CDR3 DNA reads as TGTGCCAGCACAAGGGGGGCAATCGCTGGGGCCAACGTCCCGACTTTC.

This clonotype was counted many times. Here the CDR3 DNA reads TGTGCCAGCAGTCCCAGGGGGGCAGCGAGCACAGATACGCAGTATTTT. The encoded protein is CASSPRGAASTDTQYF. The chain recombines TRBV6-1 with TRBJ2-3, with D maybe TRBD1 (7 bases). The V gene's germline CDR1 is MNHNS and CDR2 SASEGT. The CDR3 length is 16 residues. Trimming took off 5 bases at V and 0 bases at J, with 15 bases between the two ends.

In this sample, this clonotype turned up many times. CDR3 residues: CASSVGSGTSGNIQYF. The CDR3 DNA reads TGTGCCAGCAGCGTAGGGTCAGGGACTAGCGGGAACATTCAGTACTTC. The J gene is TRBJ2-4, the V gene TRBV9; 12 nucleotides align to TRBD2. Trimming at V came to 0 bases and at J to 7 bases, leaving 5 bases not matched to a gene. The germline CDR1 and CDR2 sequences are SGDLS and YYNGEE. This CDR3 spans 16 amino acids.

This clonotype was counted ten times or more. The rearrangement links TRBV11-3 to TRBJ2-2, with 7 bases lining up with TRBD1. The CDR3 totals 15 residues. The germline gives CDR1 SGHNT, CDR2 YENEEA. V was clipped by 5 bases and J by 0 bases; unmatched bases: 3. The CDR3 DNA reads as TGTGCCAGCAGCATCGGGACAGCGAACACCGGGGAGCTGTTTTTT. It specifies CASSIGTANTGELFF.

This clonotype was counted ten times or more. V and J are TRBV29-1 and TRBJ2-1; perhaps D is TRBD1 or TRBD2 (5 bases each). The ends were cut back, 3 bases at V and 1 base at J, with 13 bases in the middle. Germline V gene lookup returns CDR1 SQVTM and CDR2 ANQGSEA. This CDR3 is 15 amino acids long. The DNA for the CDR3 is TGCAGCGTTGAGTTGCCGGGACCTTCCTACAATGAGCAGTTCTTC. Translating it yields CSVELPGPSYNEQFF.

This clonotype was seen many times. This rearrangement joins TRBV5-1 to TRBJ2-5, with a weak D call TRBD2 (6 bases). The CDR3 has 14 residues. Trimming removed 5 bases from V and 2 bases from J, with 13 bases in between. Germline V CDR1 and CDR2: SGHRS, YFSETQ. The CDR3 loop reads CASRISGPQETQYF. The DNA for the CDR3 is TGCGCCAGCAGGATTAGCGGTCCTCAAGAGACCCAGTACTTC.